The 3 T cell receptor beta chains listed next were all sequenced from one sample in a study of cytomegalovirus exposure and HLA in healthy donors. TCRdb's table, derived via immunoSEQ multiplex PCR, lists solely in-frame clones and lacks some. The sample comprises about 350,000 clones, approximately 86% of which are singletons, and roughly 1.2% rests with the top ten. The sample was PBMCs. These receptors all stem from a woman in her twenties or thirties in good health and CMV-seropositive.

The chain employs TRBV30 and TRBJ1-2; the D gene is possibly TRBD1 (5 bases). CDR1 and CDR2 (germline): GTSNPN, SVGIG (reference sequence). The CDR3 sequence is 13 residues long. Trimming shortened V by 0 bases and J by 5 bases, and 10 bases separated the two germline ends. This CDR3 is CAWSVSGGYGYTF. The CDR3 DNA follows: TGTGCCTGGAGTGTAAGCGGGGGGTATGGCTACACCTTC.

This clone was counted once. The V and J genes are TRBV6-5 and TRBJ2-3; the D is unclear. The CDR3 has 16 residues. CDR1 is MNHEY, CDR2 SVGAGI, per germline. V shed 2 bases and J shed 3 bases, with 15 bases lying between them. In DNA, the CDR3 is TGTGCCAGCAGTTACAGAGTATTCTCCGCGACAGATACGCAGTATTTT. As protein: CASSYRVFSATDTQYF.

The rearrangement joins TRBV27 to TRBJ1-1; D call uncertain. The CDR3 extends over 14 amino acids. V lost 0 bases, J lost 7 bases, and 12 bases lay in between. Germline CDR1 reads MNHEY; CDR2 reads SMNVEV (reference sequence). The CDR3 region is CASSLSSPLNEAFF. CDR3 in DNA: TGTGCCAGCAGTTTATCCAGTCCTCTCAATGAAGCTTTCTTT.